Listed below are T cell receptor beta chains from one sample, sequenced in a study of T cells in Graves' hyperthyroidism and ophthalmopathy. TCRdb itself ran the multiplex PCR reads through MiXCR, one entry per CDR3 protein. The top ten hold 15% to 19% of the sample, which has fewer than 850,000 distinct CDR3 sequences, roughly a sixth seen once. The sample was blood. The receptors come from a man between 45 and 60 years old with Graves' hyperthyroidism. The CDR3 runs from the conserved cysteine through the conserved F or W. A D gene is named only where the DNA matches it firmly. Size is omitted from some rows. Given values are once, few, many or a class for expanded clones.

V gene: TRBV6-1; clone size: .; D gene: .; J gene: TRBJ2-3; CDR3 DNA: TGTGCCAGCAGTGTAAGATACGGGAGAAGCGATACGCAGTATTTT; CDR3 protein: CASSVRYGRSDTQYF
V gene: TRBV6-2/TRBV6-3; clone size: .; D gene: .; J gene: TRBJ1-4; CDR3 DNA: TGTGCCAGCAGTTCGGGCAGAAATGAAAAACTGTTTTTT; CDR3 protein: CASSSGRNEKLFF
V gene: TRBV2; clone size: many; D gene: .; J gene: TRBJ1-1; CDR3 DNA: TGTGCCAGCAGCCAACATGACAGGCCAAGCAGGGCTTTCTTT; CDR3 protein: CASSQHDRPSRAFF
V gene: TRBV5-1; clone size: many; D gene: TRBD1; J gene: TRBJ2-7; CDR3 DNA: TGCGCCAGCAGCTTGATAGGGGGCGTCGAGCAGTACTTC; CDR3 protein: CASSLIGGVEQYF
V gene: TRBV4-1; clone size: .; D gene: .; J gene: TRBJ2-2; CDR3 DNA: TGCGCCAGCAGCGCGGGGACTTACTACACCGGGGAGCTGTTTTTT; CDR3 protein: CASSAGTYYTGELFF
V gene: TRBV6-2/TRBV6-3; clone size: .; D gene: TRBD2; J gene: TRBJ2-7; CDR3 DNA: TGTGCCAGCAGAGGGGCGGGAGGCTACGAGCAGTACTTC; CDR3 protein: CASRGAGGYEQYF
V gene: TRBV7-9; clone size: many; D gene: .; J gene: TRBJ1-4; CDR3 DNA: TGTGCCAGCAGCCCGGAAGCAACTAATGAAAAACTGTTTTTT; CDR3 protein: CASSPEATNEKLFF
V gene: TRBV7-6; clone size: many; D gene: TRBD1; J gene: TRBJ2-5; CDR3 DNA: TGTGCCAGCAGCTTAGGGACAGGGATGTACCAAGAGACCCAGTACTTC; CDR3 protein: CASSLGTGMYQETQYF
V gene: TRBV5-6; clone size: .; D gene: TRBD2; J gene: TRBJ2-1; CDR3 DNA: TGTGCCAGCAGCTTGGTTGCGGGAGAGGGCTACAATGAGCAGTTCTTC; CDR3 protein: CASSLVAGEGYNEQFF
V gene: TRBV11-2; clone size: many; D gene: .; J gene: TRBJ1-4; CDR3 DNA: TGTGCCAGCAGCTTTGCAGGGTCGAGGGAAAAACTGTTTTTT; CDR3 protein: CASSFAGSREKLFF
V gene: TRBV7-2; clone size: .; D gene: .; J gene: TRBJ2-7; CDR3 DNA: TGTGCCAGCAGCTTAGCGCGGGCCGACTCCTACGAGCAGTACTTC; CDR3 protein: CASSLARADSYEQYF
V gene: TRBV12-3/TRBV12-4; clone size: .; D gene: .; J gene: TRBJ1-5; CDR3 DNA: TGTGCCAGCAGTTTAGAGGGGGGGACAAATCAGCCCCAGCATTTT; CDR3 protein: CASSLEGGTNQPQHF
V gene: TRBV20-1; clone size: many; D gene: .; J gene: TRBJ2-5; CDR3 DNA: TGCAGTGCTAGGAAACAGGTCCAAGAGACCCAGTACTTC; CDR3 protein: CSARKQVQETQYF
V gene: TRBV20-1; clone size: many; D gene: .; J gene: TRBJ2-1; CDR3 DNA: TGCACTGTGGGCCCTACGGGCCTGAGGTCAAATGAGCAGTTCTTC; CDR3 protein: CTVGPTGLRSNEQFF
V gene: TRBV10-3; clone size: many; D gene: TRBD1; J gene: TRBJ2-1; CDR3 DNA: TGTGCCGCTCTCCCGGGACAGGGTGTTTTTGAGCAGTTCTTC; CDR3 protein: CAALPGQGVFEQFF
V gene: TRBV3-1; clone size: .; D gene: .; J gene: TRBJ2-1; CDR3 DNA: TGTGCCAGCAGCCCCGGGCCCGGTATTGAGCAGTTCTTC; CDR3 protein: CASSPGPGIEQFF
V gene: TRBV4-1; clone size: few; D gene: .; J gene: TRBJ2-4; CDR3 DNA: TGCGCCAGCAGCCAATCCCGGGACTCCTTAGCCAAAAACATTCAGTACTTC; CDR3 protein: CASSQSRDSLAKNIQYF
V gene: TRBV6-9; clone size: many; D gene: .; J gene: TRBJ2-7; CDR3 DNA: TGTGCCAGCAGTTTGGCTACTCACTACGAGCAGTACTTC; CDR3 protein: CASSLATHYEQYF
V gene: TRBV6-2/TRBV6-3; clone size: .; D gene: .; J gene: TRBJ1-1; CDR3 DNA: TGTGCCAGCAGAGCGACAGGCACTGAAGCTTTCTTT; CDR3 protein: CASRATGTEAFF
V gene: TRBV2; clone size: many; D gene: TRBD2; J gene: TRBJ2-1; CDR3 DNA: TGTGCCAGCACGGCTAGCGGGCCATACAATGAGCAGTTCTTC; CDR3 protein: CASTASGPYNEQFF
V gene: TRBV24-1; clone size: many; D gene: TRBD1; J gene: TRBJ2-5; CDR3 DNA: TGTGCCACCAGTGATTTGTCGGGACAGGGTTTGGAGACCCAGTACTTC; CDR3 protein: CATSDLSGQGLETQYF
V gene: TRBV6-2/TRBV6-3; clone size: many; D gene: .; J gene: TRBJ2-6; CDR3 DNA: TGTGCCAGCAAAACCGGTGCGGCAGGGGCAGGGGCCAACGTCCTGACTTTC; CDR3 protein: CASKTGAAGAGANVLTF
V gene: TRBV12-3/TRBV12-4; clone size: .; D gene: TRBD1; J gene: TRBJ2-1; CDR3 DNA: TGTGCCAGCAGTTTAGTCGGGACAGAGGGCAATGAGCAGTTCTTC; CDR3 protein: CASSLVGTEGNEQFF
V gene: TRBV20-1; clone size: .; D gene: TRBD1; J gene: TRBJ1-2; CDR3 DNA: TGCAGTGCCCCGCACGGCCTAGACAGGGCGTGGGGCTACACCTTC; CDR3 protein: CSAPHGLDRAWGYTF
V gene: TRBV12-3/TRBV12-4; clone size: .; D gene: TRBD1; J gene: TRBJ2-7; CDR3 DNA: TGTGCCAGCAGGATGGGAACAGGGGATTCCTACGAGCAGTACTTC; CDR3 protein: CASRMGTGDSYEQYF
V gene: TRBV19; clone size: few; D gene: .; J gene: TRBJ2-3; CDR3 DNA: TGTGCCAGTAGTACGTCAGACAGCGGAGGACCAGCGGATACGCAGTATTTT; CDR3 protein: CASSTSDSGGPADTQYF
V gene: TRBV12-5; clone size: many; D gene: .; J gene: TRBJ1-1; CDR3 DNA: TGTGCTAGTGGTTCCGGACAGACGAACACTGAAGCTTTCTTT; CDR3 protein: CASGSGQTNTEAFF
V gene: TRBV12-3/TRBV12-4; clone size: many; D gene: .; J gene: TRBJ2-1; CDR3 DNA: TGTGCCAGCAGTTTACCTACAGAGGGGGAGCGCTCCTACAATGAGCAGTTCTTC; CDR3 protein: CASSLPTEGERSYNEQFF
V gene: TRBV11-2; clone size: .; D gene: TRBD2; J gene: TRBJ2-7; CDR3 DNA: TGTGCCAGCAGCTCCACTAGCGGGAGAAGAGTGGAGCAGTACTTC; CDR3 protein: CASSSTSGRRVEQYF
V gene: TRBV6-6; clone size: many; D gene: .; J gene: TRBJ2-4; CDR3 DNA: TGTGCCAGCAGTTACTCGACATCGCAAGCCAAAAACATTCAGTACTTC; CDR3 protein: CASSYSTSQAKNIQYF
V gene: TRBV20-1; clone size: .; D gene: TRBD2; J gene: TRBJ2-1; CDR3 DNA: TGCAGTGCTAGAGGCCTCATCCTCCGGGTCGGGAGGGCCGGCAATGAGCAGTTCTTC; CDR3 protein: CSARGLILRVGRAGNEQFF
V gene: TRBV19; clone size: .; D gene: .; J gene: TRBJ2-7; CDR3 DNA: TGTGCCAGTAAACCGGGAACCGGGGCGAGGGAGCAGTACTTC; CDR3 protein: CASKPGTGAREQYF
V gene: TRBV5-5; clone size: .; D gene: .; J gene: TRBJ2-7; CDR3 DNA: TGTGCCAGCAGCTTGACCACTCCGATCTACGAGCAGTACTTC; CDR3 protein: CASSLTTPIYEQYF
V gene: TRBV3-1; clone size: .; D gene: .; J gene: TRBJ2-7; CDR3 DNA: TGTGCCAGCAGCCAAGATTCGAGGTTGCTCGAGCAGTACTTC; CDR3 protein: CASSQDSRLLEQYF
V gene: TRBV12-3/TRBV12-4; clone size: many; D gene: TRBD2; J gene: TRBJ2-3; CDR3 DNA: TGTGCCAGCAGTTTCGAGGGGAGGGCCAGTTATGGCACAGATACGCAGTATTTT; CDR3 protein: CASSFEGRASYGTDTQYF
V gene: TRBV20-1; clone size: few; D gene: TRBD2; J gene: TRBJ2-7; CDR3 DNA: TGCAGTGCTAGAGTCATAGCGGGAGGGGGCGAGCAGTACTTC; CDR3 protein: CSARVIAGGGEQYF
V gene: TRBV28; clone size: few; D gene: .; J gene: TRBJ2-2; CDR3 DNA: TGTGCCAGCAGTTTACACCGACAGAGGATTTGGGAGCTGTTTTTT; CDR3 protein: CASSLHRQRIWELFF
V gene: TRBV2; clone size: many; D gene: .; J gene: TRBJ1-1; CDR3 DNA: TGTGCCAGCAATAGGTTGGGTGGGACTGAAGCTTTCTTT; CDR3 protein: CASNRLGGTEAFF
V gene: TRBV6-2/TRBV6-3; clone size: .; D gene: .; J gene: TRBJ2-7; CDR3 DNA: TGTGCCAGCAAACTCCGGGCGGGTCCAGATTCCTACGAGCAGTACTTC; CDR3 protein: CASKLRAGPDSYEQYF
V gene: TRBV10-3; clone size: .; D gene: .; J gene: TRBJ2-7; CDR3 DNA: TGTGCCATCAGTCCACAGTACAAGCAGTACTTC; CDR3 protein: CAISPQYKQYF
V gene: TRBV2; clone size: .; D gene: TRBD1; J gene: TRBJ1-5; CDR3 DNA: TGTGCCAGCAGCGGGACAGGGATACAGCCCCAGCATTTT; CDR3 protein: CASSGTGIQPQHF
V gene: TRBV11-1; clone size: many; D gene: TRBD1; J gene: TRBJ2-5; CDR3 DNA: TGTGCCAGCAGCACAAGGACAGGGGGGCACGAGACCCAGTACTTC; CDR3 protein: CASSTRTGGHETQYF
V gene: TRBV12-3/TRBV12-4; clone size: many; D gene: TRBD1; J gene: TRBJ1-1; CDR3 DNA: TGTGCCAGCAGTCCTCAACAGGGGCTCACTGAAGCTTTCTTT; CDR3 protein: CASSPQQGLTEAFF
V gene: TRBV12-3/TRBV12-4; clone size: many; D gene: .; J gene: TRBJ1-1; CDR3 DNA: TGTGCCAGCAGGCCAACGAACACTGAAGCTTTCTTT; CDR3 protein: CASRPTNTEAFF
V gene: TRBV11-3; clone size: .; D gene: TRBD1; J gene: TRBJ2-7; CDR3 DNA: TGTGCCAGCAGCTCCGTGACAGGGGGCTTCTACGAGCAGTACTTC; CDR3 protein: CASSSVTGGFYEQYF
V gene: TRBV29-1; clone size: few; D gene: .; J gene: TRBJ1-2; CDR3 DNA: TGCAGCGTTCTCTGGGGGAACTATGGCTACACCTTC; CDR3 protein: CSVLWGNYGYTF
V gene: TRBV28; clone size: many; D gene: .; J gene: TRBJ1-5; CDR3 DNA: TGTGCCAGCAGTTACCTGGGTTTTAGGGGTCAGCCCCAGCATTTT; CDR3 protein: CASSYLGFRGQPQHF
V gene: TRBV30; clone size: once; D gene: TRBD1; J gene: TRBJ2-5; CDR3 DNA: TGTGCCTGGAAATCCGGGACAGGGACCCAAGAGACCCAGTACTTC; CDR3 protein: CAWKSGTGTQETQYF
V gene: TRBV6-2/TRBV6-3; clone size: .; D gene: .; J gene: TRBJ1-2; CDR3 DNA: TGTGCCAGCAGTCGTCAAATTAACTATGGCTACACCTTC; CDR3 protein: CASSRQINYGYTF
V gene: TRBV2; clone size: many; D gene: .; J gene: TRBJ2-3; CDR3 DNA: TGTGCCAGCACGGGCCAAAGCACAGATACGCAGTATTTT; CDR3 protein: CASTGQSTDTQYF
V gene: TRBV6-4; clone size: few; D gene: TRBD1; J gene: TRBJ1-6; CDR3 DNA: TGTGCCAGCAGTGCGACCGGGACAGGGGGATCACCCCTCCACTTT; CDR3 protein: CASSATGTGGSPLHF
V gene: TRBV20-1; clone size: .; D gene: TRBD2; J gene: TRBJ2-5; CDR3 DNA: TGCAGTGCTTCCCGGCGGGGGGATCCGTACTTC; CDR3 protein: CSASRRGDPYF
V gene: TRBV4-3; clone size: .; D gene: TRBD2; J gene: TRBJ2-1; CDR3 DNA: TGCGCCAGCAGCCAAGAGGGCTGGAAGGTCCTAGCGGGAGTAAATGAGCAGTTCTTC; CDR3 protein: CASSQEGWKVLAGVNEQFF
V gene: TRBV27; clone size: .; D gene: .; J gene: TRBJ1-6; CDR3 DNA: TGTGCCAGCTCGTCATCGAGGGACGGACACTCCTATAATTCACCCCTCCACTTT; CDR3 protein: CASSSSRDGHSYNSPLHF
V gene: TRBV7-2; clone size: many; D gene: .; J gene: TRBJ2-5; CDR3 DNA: TGTGCCAGCAGCTTTATTCCAGGTCAAGAGACCCAGTACTTC; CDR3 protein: CASSFIPGQETQYF